The sequence of this T cell receptor beta chain was determined in a study of control samples from healthy donors and cancer patients. Method: immunoSEQ multiplex PCR; TCRdb's copy keeps in-frame clones and lacks some. The top ten clones hold about 1.5% of a sample with roughly 170,000 clones, under 95% of them seen once. Germline V CDR1 and CDR2: SGHTA, FQGNSA. V was pared by 6 bases and J by 9 bases, with 9 bases between. This CDR3 spans 11 amino acids. This clonotype was sampled from a woman between 18 and 30 years old in good health. This chain joins TRBV7-2 and TRBJ2-1; D not resolved. Sequencing was done on a sample of blood. CDR3 residues: CASRISGEQFF. The CDR3 DNA sequence: TGTGCCAGCAGGATTAGTGGTGAGCAGTTCTTC.